This TCR beta chain came from a study of human T cells and chemical hapten exposure. The wider study: Patch tests put 0.01% DPC on the upper back, read at 6 days.

MiXCR was run by TCRdb on the RACE reads, yielding one entry per CDR3 protein. Counted here are 150,000 to 200,000 distinct CDR3 sequences, more than 20% occurring once; the ten biggest clones make up under 2.5%. Stated time point: patch test 3, about 24 weeks after DPC sensitization. Treatment meaning: therapeutic diphenylcyclopropenone sensitization with weekly scalp DPC. Trimming took 6 bases from V and 5 from J; bases not matched to a gene: 5. From germline, CDR1 is MNHEY and CDR2 SVGEGT. CDR3 length: 15 amino acids. The TCR originated in a woman aged 40-49 years with alopecia areata. Some clones in this sample may be carry-over from other donors' samples. This sample comprised whole blood, obtained in connection with sensitization to the hapten diphenylcyclopropenone (DPC). The chain is built from TRBV6-2 or TRBV6-3 and TRBJ2-2; TRBD2 matches 11 bases. In DNA, the CDR3 is TGTGCCAGCAGGCAAGGGACTAGCGGAACCGGGGAGCTGTTTTTT. It is translated as CASRQGTSGTGELFF.